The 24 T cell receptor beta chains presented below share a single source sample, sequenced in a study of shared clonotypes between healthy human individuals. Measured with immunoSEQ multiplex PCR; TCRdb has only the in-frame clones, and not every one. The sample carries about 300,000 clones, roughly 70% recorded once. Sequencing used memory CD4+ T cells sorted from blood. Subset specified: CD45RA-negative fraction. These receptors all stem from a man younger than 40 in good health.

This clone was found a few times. In DNA, the CDR3 is TGTGCCAGTAGTATAGGTGAAGGCGGGGCAGATACGCAGTATTTT. It yields the protein CASSIGEGGADTQYF. This chain uses TRBV19 with TRBJ2-3, with a possible D match to TRBD2 (6 bases). The CDR3 spans 15 residues. From germline, CDR1 is LNHDA and CDR2 SQIVND (reference sequence). V was shortened by 1 base and J by 4 bases, with 12 bases between the two germline ends.

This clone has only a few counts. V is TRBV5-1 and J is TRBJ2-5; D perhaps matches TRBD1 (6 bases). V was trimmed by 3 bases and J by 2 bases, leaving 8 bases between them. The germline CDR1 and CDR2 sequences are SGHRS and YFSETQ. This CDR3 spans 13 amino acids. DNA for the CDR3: TGCGCCAGCAGCTCACAGGGTCAAGAGACCCAGTACTTC. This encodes CASSSQGQETQYF.

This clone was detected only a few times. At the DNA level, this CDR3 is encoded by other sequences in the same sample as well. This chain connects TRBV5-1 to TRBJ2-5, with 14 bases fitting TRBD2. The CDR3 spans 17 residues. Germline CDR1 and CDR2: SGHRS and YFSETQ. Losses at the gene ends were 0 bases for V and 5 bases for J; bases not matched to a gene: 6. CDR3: CASSLGLAGGPRETQYF. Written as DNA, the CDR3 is TGCGCCAGCAGCTTGGGACTAGCGGGAGGGCCCCGGGAGACCCAGTACTTC.

The CDR3, as DNA: TGTGCCAGCACCCTCAAAAGACAGGGCGCGGAAGCTTTCTTT. Its protein product is CASTLKRQGAEAFF. The chain employs TRBV6-5 and TRBJ1-1; 7 positions match TRBD1. Germline V lookup: CDR1 MNHEY, CDR2 SVGAGI. The CDR3 consists of 14 residues. Germline trimming cut 7 bases from V and 8 bases from J; bases unmatched to any gene: 13.

CDR3 sequence reads: CASSGGQGAFRRYF. The CDR3 coding sequence is TGTGCCAGCAGTGGGGGACAGGGGGCTTTCCGGCGGTACTTC. The chain carries TRBV6-1 and TRBJ2-7, with TRBD1 matching over 12 bases. Trimming at V came to 4 bases and at J to 12 bases, leaving 10 bases not matched to a gene. This CDR3 has 14 amino acids. Germline CDR1 is MNHNS and CDR2 is SASEGT.

The CDR3 DNA reads TGTGCCAGCAGCTTAGGTGCCAGGAAGAACACTGAAGCTTTCTTT. Its protein is CASSLGARKNTEAFF. This chain connects TRBV11-2 to TRBJ1-1; D is uncertain. Germline V gene sequence: CDR1 SGHAT, CDR2 FQNNGV. CDR3 length: 15 amino acids. V lost 1 base and J lost 1, with 10 bases in between.

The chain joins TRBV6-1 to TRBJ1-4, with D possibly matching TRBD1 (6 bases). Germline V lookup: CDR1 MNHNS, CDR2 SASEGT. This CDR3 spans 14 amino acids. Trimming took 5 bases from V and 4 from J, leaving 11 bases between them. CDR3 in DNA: TGTGCCAGCAGTACAGGGTCGGGTAATGAAAAACTGTTTTTT. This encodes CASSTGSGNEKLFF.

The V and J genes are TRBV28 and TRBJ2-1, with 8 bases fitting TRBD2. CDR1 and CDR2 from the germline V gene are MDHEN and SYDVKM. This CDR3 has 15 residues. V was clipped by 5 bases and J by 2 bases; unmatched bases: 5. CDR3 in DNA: TGTGCCAGCAGTAAACTAGCGGCCGCCTACAATGAGCAGTTCTTC. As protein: CASSKLAAAYNEQFF.

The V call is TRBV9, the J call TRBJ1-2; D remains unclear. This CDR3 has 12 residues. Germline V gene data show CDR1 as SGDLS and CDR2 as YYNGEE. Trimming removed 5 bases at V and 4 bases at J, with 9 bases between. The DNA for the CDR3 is TGTGCCAGCAGGGCACCTAGCTATGGCTACACCTTC. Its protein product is CASRAPSYGYTF.

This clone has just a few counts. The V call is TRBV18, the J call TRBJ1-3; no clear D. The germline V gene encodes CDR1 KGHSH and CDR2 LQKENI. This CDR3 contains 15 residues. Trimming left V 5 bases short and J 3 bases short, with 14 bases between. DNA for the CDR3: TGTGCCAGCTCATCACGAGGGCAACTTGGAAACACCATATATTTT. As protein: CASSSRGQLGNTIYF.

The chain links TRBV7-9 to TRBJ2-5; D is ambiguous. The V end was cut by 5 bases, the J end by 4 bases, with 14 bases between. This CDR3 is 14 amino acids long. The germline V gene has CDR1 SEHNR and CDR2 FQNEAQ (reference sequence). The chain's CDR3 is CASSDLQSRETQYF. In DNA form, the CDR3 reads TGTGCCAGCAGCGATTTACAGTCGCGAGAGACCCAGTACTTC.

CDR3 nucleotides: TGCGCCAGCAGCTTGGTACCCGGGACATCCTCCTACGAGCAGTACTTC. Amino acid sequence: CASSLVPGTSSYEQYF. V gene TRBV5-1 combines with J gene TRBJ2-7; perhaps TRBD1 as D (6 bases). The CDR3 is 16 residues long. Deletions cut 0 bases from V and 0 bases from J, with 13 bases between. Germline V gene data show CDR1 as SGHRS and CDR2 as YFSETQ. The complete variable domain, with remaining parts taken from reference TRBV5-1 and TRBJ2-7, reads KAGVTQTPRYLIKTRGQQVTLSCSPISGHRSVSWYQQTPGQGLQFLFEYFSETQRNKGNFPGRFSGRQFSNSRSEMNVSTLELGDSALYLCASSLVPGTSSYEQYFGPGTRLTVT.

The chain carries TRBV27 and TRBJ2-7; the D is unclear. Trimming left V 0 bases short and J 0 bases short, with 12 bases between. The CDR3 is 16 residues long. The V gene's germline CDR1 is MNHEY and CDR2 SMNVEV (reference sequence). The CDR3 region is CASSLSVTESSYEQYF. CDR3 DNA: TGTGCCAGCAGTTTATCGGTCACGGAGAGCTCCTACGAGCAGTACTTC.

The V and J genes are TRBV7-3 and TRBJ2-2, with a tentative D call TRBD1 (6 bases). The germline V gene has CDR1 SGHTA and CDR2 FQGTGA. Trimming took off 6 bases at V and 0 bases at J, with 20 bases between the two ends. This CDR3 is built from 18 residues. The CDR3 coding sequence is TGTGCCAGCAGTCTACGACTTAGTAAGGGGGCGAACACCGGGGAGCTGTTTTTT. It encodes CASSLRLSKGANTGELFF. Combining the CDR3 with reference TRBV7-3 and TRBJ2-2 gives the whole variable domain GAGVSQTPSNKVTEKGKYVELRCDPISGHTALYWYRQSLGQGPEFLIYFQGTGAADDSGLPNDRFFAVRPEGSVSTLKIQRTERGDSAVYLCASSLRLSKGANTGELFFGEGSRLTVL.

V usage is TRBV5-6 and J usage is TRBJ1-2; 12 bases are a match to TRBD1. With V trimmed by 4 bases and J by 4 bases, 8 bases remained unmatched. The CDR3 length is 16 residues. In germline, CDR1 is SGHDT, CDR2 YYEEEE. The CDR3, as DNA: TGTGCCAGCAGCATGGGACAGGGGGCGTATGGCTATGGCTACACCTTC. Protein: CASSMGQGAYGYGYTF. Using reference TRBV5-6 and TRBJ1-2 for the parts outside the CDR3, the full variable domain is DAGVTQSPTHLIKTRGQQVTLRCSPKSGHDTVSWYQQALGQGPQFIFQYYEEEERQRGNFPDRFSGHQFPNYSSELNVNALLLGDSALYLCASSMGQGAYGYGYTFGSGTRLTVV.

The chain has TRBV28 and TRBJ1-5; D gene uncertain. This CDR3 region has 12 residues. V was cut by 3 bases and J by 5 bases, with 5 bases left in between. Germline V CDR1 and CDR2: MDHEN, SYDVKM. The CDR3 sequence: CASSFSYQPQHF. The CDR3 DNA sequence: TGTGCCAGCAGTTTTTCTTATCAGCCCCAGCATTTT.

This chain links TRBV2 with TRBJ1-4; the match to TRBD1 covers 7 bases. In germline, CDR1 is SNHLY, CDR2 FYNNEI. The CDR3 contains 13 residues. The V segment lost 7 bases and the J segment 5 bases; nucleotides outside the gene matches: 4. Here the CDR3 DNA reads TGTGCCAGCAACAGGGGAGTAAATGAAAAACTGTTTTTT. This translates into CASNRGVNEKLFF.

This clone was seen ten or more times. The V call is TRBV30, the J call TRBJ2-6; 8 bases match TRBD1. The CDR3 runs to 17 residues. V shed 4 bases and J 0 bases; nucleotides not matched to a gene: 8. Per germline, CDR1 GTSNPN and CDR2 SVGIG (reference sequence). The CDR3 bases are TGTGCCTGGATCAGGGGGCGGACGTCCTCTGGGGCCAACGTCCTGACTTTC. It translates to CAWIRGRTSSGANVLTF.

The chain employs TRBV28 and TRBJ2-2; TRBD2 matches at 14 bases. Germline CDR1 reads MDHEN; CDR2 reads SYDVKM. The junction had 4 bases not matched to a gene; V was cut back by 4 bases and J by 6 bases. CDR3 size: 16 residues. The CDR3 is CASSYGLAGGAGELFF. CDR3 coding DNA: TGTGCCAGCAGTTACGGACTAGCGGGAGGCGCCGGGGAGCTGTTTTTT.

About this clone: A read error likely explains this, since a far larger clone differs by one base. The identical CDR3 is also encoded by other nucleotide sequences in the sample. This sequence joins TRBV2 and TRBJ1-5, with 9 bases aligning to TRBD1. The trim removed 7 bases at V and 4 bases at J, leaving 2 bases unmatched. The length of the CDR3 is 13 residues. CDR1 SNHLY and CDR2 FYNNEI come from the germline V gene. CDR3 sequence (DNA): TGTGCCAGCACTGGGACAGGGAATCAGCCCCAGCATTTT. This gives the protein CASTGTGNQPQHF.

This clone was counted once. CDR3 sequence: CASSLDGRNADTQYF. CDR3 bases: TGCGCCAGCAGCTTGGATGGCAGAAACGCAGATACGCAGTATTTT. V and J are TRBV5-1 and TRBJ2-3; no clear D. The V end was cut by 0 bases, the J end by 4 bases, with 12 bases between. The CDR3 sequence is 15 residues long. Germline lookup yields CDR1 SGHRS and CDR2 YFSETQ.

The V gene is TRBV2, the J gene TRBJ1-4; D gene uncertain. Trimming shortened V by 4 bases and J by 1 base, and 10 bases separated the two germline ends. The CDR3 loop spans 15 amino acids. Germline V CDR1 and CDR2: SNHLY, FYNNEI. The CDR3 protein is CASSGILRTNEKLFF. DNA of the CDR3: TGTGCCAGCAGTGGCATTCTTAGAACTAATGAAAAACTGTTTTTT. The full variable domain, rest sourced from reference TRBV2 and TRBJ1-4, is EPEVTQTPSHQVTQMGQEVILRCVPISNHLYFYWYRQILGQKVEFLVSFYNNEISEKSEIFDDQFSVERPDGSNFTLKIRSTKLEDSAMYFCASSGILRTNEKLFFGSGTQLSVL.

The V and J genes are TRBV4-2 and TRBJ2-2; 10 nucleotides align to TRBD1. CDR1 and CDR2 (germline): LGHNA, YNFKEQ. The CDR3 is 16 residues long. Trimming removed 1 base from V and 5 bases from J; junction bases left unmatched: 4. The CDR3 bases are TGTGCCAGCAGCCAAGGGGACAGGGGAGGGACCGGGGAGCTGTTTTTT. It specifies CASSQGDRGGTGELFF.

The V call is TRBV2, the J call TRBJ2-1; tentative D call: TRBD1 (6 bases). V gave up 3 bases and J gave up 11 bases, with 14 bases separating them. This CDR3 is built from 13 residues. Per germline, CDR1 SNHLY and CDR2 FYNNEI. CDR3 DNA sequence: TGTGCCAGCAGTGAGGGGGCGTGGGAGCAGCAGTTCTTC. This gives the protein CASSEGAWEQQFF.